These T cell receptor beta chains were read from a single sample in a study of cytomegalovirus exposure and HLA in healthy donors. The table came from immunoSEQ multiplex PCR; TCRdb's copy has only in-frame clones and leaves some out. The table lists 150,000 to 200,000 clones, roughly 87% of them singletons. The sample taken for sequencing was PBMCs. These receptors were taken from a boy between 2 and 10 years old in good health and CMV-seronegative. Both conserved end residues are part of each CDR3. D genes are given only for firm matches. Clone size is stated in some rows and not others, as once, few, many or a class when expanded.

clone_size	v_call	j_call	d_call	cdr3_nt	cdr3_aa
.	TRBV10-3	TRBJ1-2	TRBD1	TGTGCCATCAGTTCAGGACAGGGAACGGGGGATTATGGCTACACCTTC	CAISSGQGTGDYGYTF
.	TRBV30	TRBJ1-1	.	TGTGCCTGGAGTGTAAGGAGGTGGGGAGCTGAAGCTTTCTTT	CAWSVRRWGAEAFF
.	TRBV6-4	TRBJ2-3	TRBD2	TGTGCCAGCAGTGGGGGGACTAGCGGAGCAGATACGCAGTATTTT	CASSGGTSGADTQYF
.	TRBV28	TRBJ1-2	.	TGTGCCAGCACGTCAGTGGTTAACTATGGCTACACCTTC	CASTSVVNYGYTF
.	TRBV30	TRBJ1-5	TRBD1	TGTGCCTGGAGTGTACAACAGGGGGGAGATAGCAATCAGCCCCAGCATTTT	CAWSVQQGGDSNQPQHF
.	TRBV19	TRBJ1-2	TRBD1	TGTGCCAGTAGTATAACCGGACAGGGCACCTATGGCTACACCTTC	CASSITGQGTYGYTF
once	TRBV28	TRBJ2-1	TRBD2	TGTGCCAGCAGTTTAAGTGGAGGACTAGCGGGATACAATGAGCAGTTCTTC	CASSLSGGLAGYNEQFF
.	TRBV7-3	TRBJ2-1	TRBD2	TGTGCCAGCACCAATAGCGGGGGACAGCAGTTCTTC	CASTNSGGQQFF
.	TRBV27	TRBJ2-1	TRBD2	TGTGCCAGCGCGCCCGGGACTAGCGGAAACAATGAGCAGTTCTTC	CASAPGTSGNNEQFF
.	TRBV19	TRBJ2-3	.	TGTGCCAGTAGTATATCAGACACCTACACAGATACGCAGTATTTT	CASSISDTYTDTQYF
.	TRBV7-2	TRBJ1-2	.	TGTGCCAGCAGCCCCTCGGGGGATATCTATGGCTACACCTTC	CASSPSGDIYGYTF
.	TRBV11-2	TRBJ2-7	TRBD2	TGTGCCAGCAGCTTAGTTGCGGGGGAGTCCTACGAGCAGTACTTC	CASSLVAGESYEQYF
few	TRBV28	TRBJ2-6	.	TGTGCCAGCAGTTTAGGGCCCCCTGGGGCCAACGTCCTGACTTTC	CASSLGPPGANVLTF
.	TRBV27	TRBJ2-7	TRBD1	TGTGCCACCACCGGGACAGAAAAGTACGAGCAGTACTTC	CATTGTEKYEQYF
.	TRBV19	TRBJ2-7	.	TGTGCCAGTAGTATTTCTGCATCCAGTTACGAGCAGTACTTC	CASSISASSYEQYF
.	TRBV10-1	TRBJ2-1	TRBD2	TGCGCCAGCAGTGAGTCCCGACTAGCGGGGGGAAACAATGAGCAGTTCTTC	CASSESRLAGGNNEQFF
few	TRBV18	TRBJ1-5	.	TGTGCCAGCTCCCCGCAGGGTAGCAATCAGCCCCAGCATTTT	CASSPQGSNQPQHF
.	TRBV18	TRBJ2-3	.	TGTGCCAGCTCACCACTTGACTGGCGTGGTGATACGCAGTATTTT	CASSPLDWRGDTQYF
.	TRBV20-1	TRBJ2-1	.	TGCAGTGGGAGGGTAAACAATGAGCAGTTCTTC	CSGRVNNEQFF
.	TRBV14	TRBJ2-2	TRBD2	TGTGCCAGCAGCCAAGAGTTAGCAGCGGGGGGCACCGGGGAGCTGTTTTTT	CASSQELAAGGTGELFF
.	TRBV7-8	TRBJ2-5	.	TGTGCCAGCAGCTTAGATGGACTACGAGAGACCCAGTACTTC	CASSLDGLRETQYF
.	TRBV2	TRBJ2-7	TRBD2	TGTGCCAGCAGTACGCGCCCGGGGGGTCAACACGAGCAGTACTTC	CASSTRPGGQHEQYF
.	TRBV7-3	TRBJ2-3	.	TGTGCCAGCAGCCCAAAAACAGGGCCGGATACGCAGTATTTT	CASSPKTGPDTQYF
once	TRBV5-1	TRBJ2-3	TRBD2	TGCGCCAGCAGCTTGGGGCTAGCGGGGGGGTCAGATACGCAGTATTTT	CASSLGLAGGSDTQYF
.	TRBV5-5	TRBJ1-1	.	TGTGCCAGCAGCGGAACTTTCCCCGGCAGGGTAGCTGGTGAAGCTTTCTTT	CASSGTFPGRVAGEAFF
.	TRBV5-3	TRBJ2-6	.	TGTGCCAGAAGCTTGACAGCCGCTCTCACCTCTGGGGCCAACGTCCTGACTTTC	CARSLTAALTSGANVLTF
.	TRBV5-1	TRBJ2-1	TRBD2	TGCGCCAGCACGGTAGCGGGGAGCATTAATGAGCAGTTCTTC	CASTVAGSINEQFF
.	TRBV29-1	TRBJ1-1	TRBD1	TGCAGCGTTGGGAAAACAGGGGGAACGAACACTGAAGCTTTCTTT	CSVGKTGGTNTEAFF
.	TRBV28	TRBJ2-2	TRBD1	TGTGCCAGCAGTTATTCCGGACAGGGGAACACCGGGGAGCTGTTTTTT	CASSYSGQGNTGELFF
.	TRBV6-4	TRBJ2-7	TRBD2	TGTGCCAGCTCCGTCAGAGCGGGGGCCAACTACGAGCAGTACTTC	CASSVRAGANYEQYF
.	TRBV30	TRBJ2-7	TRBD1	TGTGCCTGGAACGGACAGGCAGCCTACGAGCAGTACTTC	CAWNGQAAYEQYF
.	TRBV5-1	TRBJ2-3	TRBD2	TGCGCCAGCAGCTCCTTCGTAGCGGGAGGAGGCACAGATACGCAGTATTTT	CASSSFVAGGGTDTQYF
.	TRBV7-9	TRBJ2-7	TRBD1	TGTGCCAGCAGCTCGCCCGGGACAGGGTCCCACGAGCAGTACTTC	CASSSPGTGSHEQYF
.	TRBV2	TRBJ2-7	TRBD2	TGTGCCAGCAGTTTGATAGCGGGAGGTTCCTACGAGCAGTACTTC	CASSLIAGGSYEQYF
.	TRBV28	TRBJ1-4	TRBD1	TGTGCCAGCAGTTTGGACAGGGGAAGGGGTGAAAAACTGTTTTTT	CASSLDRGRGEKLFF
.	TRBV28	TRBJ1-5	.	TGTGCCAGCAGCTACACAGAGGGCGAACAGCCCCAGCATTTT	CASSYTEGEQPQHF
few	TRBV2	TRBJ2-1	.	TGTGCCAGCAGTCGGGACTTTTCCAATGAGCAGTTCTTC	CASSRDFSNEQFF
.	TRBV11-2	TRBJ2-7	TRBD1	TGTGCCAGCAGCTTCCCCGGACAGGGTTCCAACGAGCAGTACTTC	CASSFPGQGSNEQYF
.	TRBV2	TRBJ2-5	TRBD2	TGTGCCAGCAGCGATCTAATCGGACTAGCGGGGCCGATCCAAGAGACCCAGTACTTC	CASSDLIGLAGPIQETQYF
.	TRBV5-1	TRBJ1-5	TRBD1	TGCGCCAGCAGCTTGGATAGTCACAGGGGCTCTAATCAGCCCCAGCATTTT	CASSLDSHRGSNQPQHF
.	TRBV7-6	TRBJ1-1	.	TGTGCCAGCAGCTTAGCGTTGGGTGAGGGGAACACTGAAGCTTTCTTT	CASSLALGEGNTEAFF
.	TRBV5-1	TRBJ2-3	TRBD2	TGCGCCAGCAGCTTGGGTTTGCTAGCGGGAGGGTACACAGATACGCAGTATTTT	CASSLGLLAGGYTDTQYF
few	TRBV7-9	TRBJ1-6	.	TGTGCCAGCAGCTTTGGGGAGAGCTCCTATAATTCACCCCTCCACTTT	CASSFGESSYNSPLHF
.	TRBV28	TRBJ2-1	TRBD2	TGTGCCAGCAGTTACCTACTAGCGGGTAACAATGAGCAGTTCTTC	CASSYLLAGNNEQFF
once	TRBV2	TRBJ2-5	TRBD2	TGTGCCAGCAAGTTAGCGGGGTACCAAGAGACCCAGTACTTC	CASKLAGYQETQYF
.	TRBV9	TRBJ2-7	TRBD2	TGTGCCAGCAGCGTGGCCGGGACTACCTACGAGCAGTACTTC	CASSVAGTTYEQYF
.	TRBV4-1	TRBJ2-7	.	TGCGCCAGCAGCCGGGCACAGGGACAAAAAGGCGAGCAGTACTTC	CASSRAQGQKGEQYF
.	TRBV2	TRBJ2-7	.	TGTGCCGGCAGAGCGGGTAGACACGAGCAGTACTTC	CAGRAGRHEQYF
.	TRBV15	TRBJ2-7	TRBD2	TGTGCCACCAGCAGAGACCTAGCGGGATTTTTCTACGAGCAGTACTTC	CATSRDLAGFFYEQYF
.	TRBV20-1	TRBJ2-3	.	TGCAGATTAGCGTCAACAGATACGCAGTATTTT	CRLASTDTQYF
few	TRBV2	TRBJ2-4	TRBD2	TGTGCCAGCAGGCTGACTAGCGGGAGCAACATTCAGTACTTC	CASRLTSGSNIQYF
.	TRBV18	TRBJ2-1	TRBD2	TGTGCCAGCTCACCCAGGGAGGGATTTGGAAATGAGCAGTTCTTC	CASSPREGFGNEQFF
.	TRBV5-6	TRBJ1-2	TRBD1	TGTGCCAGCAGCACTTCGAGGGACAGGGTTATGACTAACTATGGCTACACCTTC	CASSTSRDRVMTNYGYTF
.	TRBV27	TRBJ2-5	.	TGTGCCAGCAGTTTTTCAGGGGAGACCCAGTACTTC	CASSFSGETQYF